Following are 18 T cell receptor beta chains from one sample sequenced in a study of T cell responses to AZD1222 COVID-19 vaccine. Only in-frame clones appear in the TCRdb table, and some are missing; sequencing was by immunoSEQ multiplex PCR. The profile covers 95,000 to 150,000 clones, with more than 65% appearing a single time and about 27% taken by the ten largest. The sample here was peripheral blood, taken 28 days after the second AZD1222 dose. The receptors originated from an adult who received the AZD1222 COVID-19 vaccine.

This chain links TRBV7-2 with TRBJ2-1; tentatively, D is TRBD1 or TRBD2 (6 bases each). The CDR3 totals 14 residues. Germline CDR1 reads SGHTA; CDR2 reads FQGNSA. V was trimmed by 5 bases and J by 7 bases, leaving 15 bases between them. As DNA, the CDR3 is TGTGCCAGCAGCCTCCAAGGGGGGAAAAATGAGCAGTTCTTC. Amino acid sequence: CASSLQGGKNEQFF.

In the case of this clone: Additional DNA sequences in this sample encode the identical CDR3. The chain combines TRBV6-5 with TRBJ1-1; D perhaps matches TRBD1 (5 bases). Per the germline V gene, CDR1 is MNHEY and CDR2 is SVGAGI. Trimming took off 6 bases at V and 5 bases at J, with 13 bases between the two ends. The CDR3 has 13 residues. The CDR3 loop is CASSYTGGTEAFF. CDR3 DNA: TGTGCCAGCAGCTACACGGGGGGGACTGAAGCTTTCTTT.

This clone appeared once. V gene TRBV7-2 combines with J gene TRBJ1-2; D remains ambiguous. The germline V gene encodes CDR1 SGHTA and CDR2 FQGNSA. Trimming pared 1 base from V and 7 bases from J, leaving 10 bases between. This CDR3 is built from 13 residues. The CDR3 nucleotides are TGTGCCAGCAGCTTAGACCCGACGTTTGGCTACACCTTC. Encoded protein: CASSLDPTFGYTF.

The rearrangement uses TRBV4-3 and TRBJ2-1; 7 bases are a match to TRBD1. Looked up from germline, CDR1 is LGHNA and CDR2 is YSLEER. The CDR3 runs 15 residues. Trimming cost V 0 bases and J 5 bases; bases outside gene matches: 4. The chain's CDR3 is CASSQEGTVNNEQFF. Written as DNA, the CDR3 is TGCGCCAGCAGCCAAGAAGGGACAGTCAACAATGAGCAGTTCTTC.

This chain links TRBV10-3 with TRBJ1-2; D perhaps matches TRBD1 (6 bases). Deletions cut 8 bases from V and 7 bases from J, with 23 bases between. This CDR3 spans 15 amino acids. The germline V gene encodes CDR1 ENHRY and CDR2 SYGVKD. CDR3 residues: CAIYPQSGAVSGYTF. As DNA, the CDR3 is TGTGCCATCTACCCACAATCAGGGGCTGTTAGTGGCTACACCTTC.

The chain joins TRBV3-1 (or the pseudogene TRBV3-2) to TRBJ2-3; D possibly corresponds to TRBD2 (6 bases). The CDR3 consists of 17 residues. The germline gives CDR1 LGHDT, CDR2 YNNKEL (reference sequence). Trimming took 3 bases from V and 2 from J, leaving 18 bases between them. The CDR3 DNA follows: TGTGCCAGCAGCCAGGACGGGACTCCCCGGACCACAGATACGCAGTATTTT. This codes for CASSQDGTPRTTDTQYF.

The CDR3 nucleotides read TGTGCCAGCAGTCTAACCTGGGGTAGCGGGGCGAGCTCCTACAATGAGCAGTTCTTC. This encodes CASSLTWGSGASSYNEQFF. The chain recombines TRBV28 with TRBJ2-1; 8 bases map to TRBD2. From germline, CDR1 is MDHEN and CDR2 SYDVKM. CDR3 length: 19 residues. The junction had 15 bases not matched to a gene; V was cut back by 5 bases and J by 0 bases. Full variable domain (missing parts from reference TRBV28 and TRBJ2-1): DVKVTQSSRYLVKRTGEKVFLECVQDMDHENMFWYRQDPGLGLRLIYFSYDVKMKEKGDIPEGYSVSREKKERFSLILESASTNQTSMYLCASSLTWGSGASSYNEQFFGPGTRLTVL.

In its sample, this clone was seen a few times. The same CDR3 arises from other DNA sequences in this sample as well. This chain links TRBV28 with TRBJ1-1; possible D gene TRBD1, 5 bases. Germline CDR1 and CDR2: MDHEN and SYDVKM. The CDR3 loop spans 14 amino acids. V gave up 4 bases and J gave up 1 base, with 10 bases separating them. Here the CDR3 reads CASSSGRGNTEAFF. The CDR3 region has the DNA TGTGCCAGCAGTTCGGGACGGGGGAACACTGAAGCTTTCTTT.

V and J are TRBV5-8 and TRBJ1-2, with a weak D call TRBD1 (5 bases). Deletions cut 2 bases from V and 8 bases from J, with 13 bases between. This CDR3 comprises 13 residues. Germline CDR1 is SGHTS and CDR2 is YDEGEE. CDR3 in DNA: TGTGCCAGCAGCTTCGGGGGGACGGTAGGCTACACCTTC. Protein: CASSFGGTVGYTF.

This clone came up a few times. The V gene is TRBV10-2, the J gene TRBJ1-3; D possibly corresponds to TRBD1 (6 bases). From germline, CDR1 is WSHSY and CDR2 SAAADI. Trimming stripped 4 bases from V and 4 bases from J, with 17 bases between. This CDR3 has 16 amino acids. The CDR3 DNA follows: TGCGCCAGCAGTGGTTGGGACAACCAAACAGGAAACACCATATATTTT. This codes for CASSGWDNQTGNTIYF.

The genes are TRBV6-4 and TRBJ2-3, with 9 nucleotides matching TRBD2. J was trimmed by 3 bases and V by 5 bases; bases with no gene match: 6. The CDR3 consists of 15 residues. The germline CDR1 and CDR2 sequences are MRHNA and SNTAGT. This CDR3 reads CASSSLAGRTDTQYF. CDR3 bases: TGTGCCAGCAGTTCTCTAGCGGGGAGAACAGATACGCAGTATTTT.

A few counts support this clone. J is TRBJ2-7 and V is TRBV7-2; D may correspond to TRBD1 or TRBD2 (5 bases each). This CDR3 has 13 amino acids. From germline, CDR1 is SGHTA and CDR2 FQGNSA. Trimming took off 5 bases at V and 9 bases at J, with 17 bases between the two ends. The chain's CDR3 is CASSQNRDDGQYF. The CDR3 region has the DNA TGTGCCAGCAGCCAAAACCGGGACGACGGGCAGTACTTC.

The chain combines TRBV28 with TRBJ2-5, with D maybe TRBD2 (5 bases). V was trimmed by 4 bases and J by 2 bases, leaving 14 bases between them. The CDR3 has 15 residues. The germline CDR1 and CDR2 sequences are MDHEN and SYDVKM. The CDR3 protein is CASSSLGNGQETQYF. The DNA of the CDR3 is TGTGCCAGCAGTTCCCTCGGGAACGGGCAAGAGACCCAGTACTTC.

The chain links TRBV21-1 to TRBJ1-5; the table names TRBD1, a call not compared with the DNA. TRBV21-1 is classified as a pseudogene. The CDR3 contains 18 residues. As DNA, the CDR3 is TGTGCCAGCAGCAACAAGGACAGGGGTGAGGGCCTTGGACAGCCCCAGCATTTT. Translated, it gives CASSNKDRGEGLGQPQHF.

The genes are TRBV29-1 and TRBJ1-3; D gene unclear. The CDR3 totals 13 residues. The V and J ends lost 3 bases and 7 bases respectively, with 13 bases between them. The germline gives CDR1 SQVTM, CDR2 ANQGSEA. This CDR3 reads CSVETATSNTIYF. CDR3 nucleotide sequence: TGCAGCGTTGAGACCGCGACCTCGAACACCATATATTTT.

V gene TRBV3-1 (or the pseudogene TRBV3-2) combines with J gene TRBJ1-1; 9 bases are shared with TRBD1. The CDR3 sequence is 15 residues long. The J segment lost 1 base and the V segment lost 5 bases, leaving 5 bases of the junction unmatched. CDR1 is LGHDT and CDR2 is YNNKEL in the germline V gene (reference sequence). DNA for the CDR3: TGTGCCAGCAGCACACAGGGGGCGGCGAACACTGAAGCTTTCTTT. It encodes CASSTQGAANTEAFF.

The chain employs TRBV15 and TRBJ2-7, with TRBD1 matching over 9 bases. The CDR3 spans 14 residues. V dropped 4 bases and J dropped 2; count of bases not matched to a gene: 3. Germline V gene sequence: CDR1 LNHNV, CDR2 YYDKDF (reference sequence). This CDR3 reads CATSMDRGPYEQYF. The CDR3 DNA is TGTGCCACCAGCATGGACAGGGGCCCCTACGAGCAGTACTTC.

The chain uses TRBV9 and TRBJ2-7; maybe TRBD1 (6 bases). V shed 3 bases and J shed 0 bases, with 10 bases lying between them. The CDR3 has 14 residues. The germline CDR1 and CDR2 sequences are SGDLS and YYNGEE. The CDR3 sequence is CASSAGTFSYEQYF. The CDR3 DNA reads as TGTGCCAGCAGCGCCGGGACATTCTCCTACGAGCAGTACTTC.